This T cell receptor (beta chain) was recovered during a study of CD8 T cell repertoires and HIV-1 epitope variants. Study background: Separate wells received one of Twenty-five Gag or Nef variant peptides. Enriched T cells were co-cultured with equal autologous T cell-negative cells.

Findings and limits, study-wide: Only beta chains were identified, marking proliferation to antigen, not function.

Germline lookup yields CDR1 SEHNR and CDR2 FQNEAQ (reference sequence). The CDR3 runs to 17 residues. Trimming pared 0 bases from V and 1 base from J, leaving 14 bases between. The method was immunoSEQ multiplex PCR; TCRdb's version includes in-frame clones alone and lacks a portion of them. In the table there are thousands of clones, more than 65% of which are singletons. This clone came up a few times. Its specificity is not known. The clonotype comes from a male donor with HIV. The source material was cultured CD8+ T cells derived from PBMCs. The genes are TRBV7-9 and TRBJ2-3, with D tentatively TRBD1 (6 bases). The CDR3 sequence: CASSLADGYRGTDTQYF. In DNA form, the CDR3 reads TGTGCCAGCAGCTTAGCGGATGGGTACAGGGGCACAGATACGCAGTATTTT. Full variable domain (outside the CDR3, taken from reference TRBV7-9 and TRBJ2-3): DTGVSQNPRHKITKRGQNVTFRCDPISEHNRLYWYRQTLGQGPEFLTYFQNEAQLEKSRLLSDRFSAERPKGSFSTLEIQRTEQGDSAMYLCASSLADGYRGTDTQYFGPGTRLTVL.